Here is one TCR beta chain with its context. The data derive from a study of blood T cell repertoires in COVID-19. The assay was immunoSEQ multiplex PCR, and TCRdb's table has in-frame clones only and misses some. In the table there are some 270,000 clones, under 90% of which are singletons. V lost 5 bases and J lost 1, with 20 bases in between. Germline V lookup: CDR1 SGHTA, CDR2 FQGNSA. CDR3 length: 18 residues. The sequenced sample consisted of peripheral blood. The rearrangement joins TRBV7-2 to TRBJ2-2; weak D call: TRBD1 (5 bases). The sequence was obtained from a man in his forties or fifties with acute or convalescent COVID-19. This CDR3 reads CASSQYYPAGWNTGELFF. The CDR3 coding sequence is TGTGCCAGCAGCCAGTACTACCCGGCAGGGTGGAACACCGGGGAGCTGTTTTTT.